The clone carrying this T cell receptor (beta chain) was detected a few times. CDR3 regions were amplified by Arm-PCR using iRepertoire HTBI primers to build TCR beta libraries. One entry per CDR3 protein, called by TCRdb with MiXCR from the multiplex PCR reads. The sample shows about 400,000 distinct CDR3 sequences, around 15% of them seen only once. The CDR3 length is 14 residues. V was clipped by 7 bases and J by 0 bases, with 12 bases between them. The germline V gene encodes CDR1 MRHNA and CDR2 SNTAGT. The data stem from a study of regulatory T cells in long-lasting Graves disease. Described time point: newly diagnosed GD, antithyroid drugs for less than 3 months. From RNA extracted from PBMCs, the TCR library was made. These sequences were also reported in another study, on T cells in Graves' hyperthyroidism and ophthalmopathy.

The receptor comes from a woman younger than 35 with Graves disease. J is TRBJ2-5 and V is TRBV6-4, with D possibly matching TRBD1 (6 bases). The specimen comprised peripheral blood mononuclear cells (PBMCs), sampled at new diagnosis, from a patient treated with antithyroid drugs. In DNA, the CDR3 is TGTGCCAGCATACCCCGGGACAACCAAGAGACCCAGTACTTC. It yields the protein CASIPRDNQETQYF.